This passage covers 18 T cell receptor beta chains from one sample sequenced in a study of CXCR3-negative and CXCR3-positive naive CD8 T cells. UMI-labeled 5' RACE yielded the TRB cDNA libraries. After re-calling the 5' RACE reads, TCRdb lists one entry per CDR3 protein, DNA absent. This repertoire includes fewer than 50,000 distinct CDR3 sequences. Sequenced sample: naive CXCR3- CD8+ T cells from blood. The subset was: CD45RO-CCR7+CD27+CD95- naive CD8+ T cells lacking CXCR3 (TNR3-). The receptors shown here come from a human donor in good health. Some clones in this sample may be carry-over from other donors' samples.

The chain has TRBV7-9 and TRBJ2-7; the D call of TRBD1 rests on TCRdb alone, since no DNA is present to check it. CDR1 SEHNR and CDR2 FQNEAQ come from the germline V gene (reference sequence). This CDR3 comprises 12 residues. The CDR3 region is CASGLTLDEQYF.

V and J are TRBV27 and TRBJ2-1; TCRdb names TRBD2, which stays unverified in the absence of DNA. Germline V gene data show CDR1 as MNHEY and CDR2 as SMNVEV (reference sequence). This CDR3 has 19 amino acids. CDR3 sequence: CASSFFGTSGHSSYNEQFF.

This rearrangement joins TRBV28 to TRBJ2-7; TCRdb's D call of TRBD2 is untestable without DNA. This CDR3 contains 15 residues. The germline CDR1 and CDR2 sequences are MDHEN and SYDVKM. The CDR3 loop reads CASSFRGALSYEQYF.

This chain joins TRBV7-3 and TRBJ2-3; without DNA, the TCRdb call of TRBD2 cannot be checked. This CDR3 has 17 residues. Germline CDR1 SGHTA, CDR2 FQGTGA. CDR3 amino acids: CASSPSTSGLDTDTQYF.

This CDR3 reads CASRGTGVYEQYF. J is TRBJ2-7 and V is TRBV2; TCRdb's D gene call, TRBD1, goes unchecked for lack of DNA. CDR1 and CDR2 (germline): SNHLY, FYNNEI. The length of the CDR3 is 13 residues. The variable domain in full, with the rest retrieved from reference TRBV2 and TRBJ2-7, is EPEVTQTPSHQVTQMGQEVILRCVPISNHLYFYWYRQILGQKVEFLVSFYNNEISEKSEIFDDQFSVERPDGSNFTLKIRSTKLEDSAMYFCASRGTGVYEQYFGPGTRLTVT.

This sequence joins TRBV29-1 and TRBJ2-5; the D call of TRBD2 rests on TCRdb alone, since no DNA is present to check it. This CDR3 comprises 13 residues. Germline V gene lookup returns CDR1 SQVTM and CDR2 ANQGSEA. The CDR3 loop reads CSVVVASGTLLYF.

The genes are TRBV29-1 and TRBJ1-1. Germline CDR1 reads SQVTM; CDR2 reads ANQGSEA. The CDR3 has 11 residues. The CDR3 spells CSVVWGTAAFF.

V and J are TRBV29-1 and TRBJ2-4; TCRdb proposes TRBD1, but this gene call is untestable without DNA. This CDR3 has 12 amino acids. Germline V gene sequence: CDR1 SQVTM, CDR2 ANQGSEA. The CDR3 loop is CSVETGENIQYF.

This chain connects TRBV4-2 to TRBJ2-2; lacking DNA, the TRBD1 call made by TCRdb goes unchecked. The length of the CDR3 is 15 residues. Germline V CDR1 and CDR2: LGHNA, YNFKEQ. CDR3 amino acids: CASSQELAGTGELFF.

J is TRBJ2-1 and V is TRBV9; the TCRdb call, TRBD2, lacks DNA for checking. This CDR3 spans 16 amino acids. Germline lookup yields CDR1 SGDLS and CDR2 YYNGEE. The CDR3 is CASSGIAGGPSDEQFF. Filled out from reference TRBV9 and TRBJ2-1, the complete variable domain reads DSGVTQTPKHLITATGQRVTLRCSPRSGDLSVYWYQQSLDQGLQFLIQYYNGEERAKGNILERFSAQQFPDLHSELNLSSLELGDSALYFCASSGIAGGPSDEQFFGPGTRLTVL.

The J gene is TRBJ2-7, the V gene TRBV20-1; TCRdb's assignment of TRBD1 cannot be checked, as there is no DNA. Looked up from germline, CDR1 is DFQATT and CDR2 is SNEGSKA (reference sequence). The CDR3 length is 13 residues. CDR3 sequence: CSASPRDSYEQYF.

The chain has TRBV4-3 and TRBJ2-7. Germline CDR1 and CDR2: LGHNA and YSLEER. This CDR3 is 13 amino acids long. The chain's CDR3 is CASSQDLDYEQYF.

This chain uses TRBV9 with TRBJ1-1; TCRdb lists TRBD1, though no DNA is available to test this call. Germline V gives CDR1 SGDLS, CDR2 YYNGEE. This CDR3 contains 14 residues. CDR3 amino acids: CASSSQTGSPEAFF.

The rearrangement links TRBV12-3 or TRBV12-4 to TRBJ1-1. This CDR3 has 12 residues. The CDR3 protein is CASSSVNTEAFF.

CDR3 sequence reads: CASSSRLVEQFF. This chain connects TRBV12-3 or TRBV12-4 to TRBJ2-1; TCRdb indicates TRBD2, and absent DNA this call remains unverified. This CDR3 is built from 12 residues.

V usage is TRBV28 and J usage is TRBJ2-4; TCRdb reports TRBD1, a call that lacks DNA to check it against. Germline CDR1 reads MDHEN; CDR2 reads SYDVKM. The CDR3 runs 15 residues. This CDR3 is CASSLEQGYMDIQYF.

The chain employs TRBV21-1 and TRBJ2-7; TCRdb's assignment of TRBD1 cannot be checked, as there is no DNA. TRBV21-1 is designated a pseudogene. The CDR3 spans 22 residues. This CDR3 is CASSKAGRPMGLGEESSYEQYF.

The gene calls are TRBV12-3 or TRBV12-4 and TRBJ1-5. The CDR3 covers 15 residues. The CDR3: CASSPFFGDNQPQHF.